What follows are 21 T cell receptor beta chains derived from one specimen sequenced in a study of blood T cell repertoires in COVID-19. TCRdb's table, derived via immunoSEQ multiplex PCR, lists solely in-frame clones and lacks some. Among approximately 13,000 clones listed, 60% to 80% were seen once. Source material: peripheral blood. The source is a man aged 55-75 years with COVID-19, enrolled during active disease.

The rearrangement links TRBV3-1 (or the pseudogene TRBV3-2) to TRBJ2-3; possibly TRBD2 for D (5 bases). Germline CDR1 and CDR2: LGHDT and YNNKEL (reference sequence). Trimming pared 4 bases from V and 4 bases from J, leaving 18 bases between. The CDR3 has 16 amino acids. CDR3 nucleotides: TGTGCCAGCAGCCCCCCCGATGTCCTCGGGGCAGATACGCAGTATTTT. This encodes CASSPPDVLGADTQYF.

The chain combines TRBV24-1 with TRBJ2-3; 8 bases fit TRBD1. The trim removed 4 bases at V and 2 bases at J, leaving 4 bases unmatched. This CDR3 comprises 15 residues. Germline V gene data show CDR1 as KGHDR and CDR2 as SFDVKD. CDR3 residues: CATSDPGQATDTQYF. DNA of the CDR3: TGTGCCACCAGTGACCCGGGACAGGCCACAGATACGCAGTATTTT.

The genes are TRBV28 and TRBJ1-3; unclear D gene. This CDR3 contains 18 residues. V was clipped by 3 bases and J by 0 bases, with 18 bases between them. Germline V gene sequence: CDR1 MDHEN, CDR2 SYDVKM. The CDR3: CASSFPSLGVSSGNTIYF. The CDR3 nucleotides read TGTGCCAGCAGTTTCCCGAGCCTCGGGGTCTCCTCTGGAAACACCATATATTTT.

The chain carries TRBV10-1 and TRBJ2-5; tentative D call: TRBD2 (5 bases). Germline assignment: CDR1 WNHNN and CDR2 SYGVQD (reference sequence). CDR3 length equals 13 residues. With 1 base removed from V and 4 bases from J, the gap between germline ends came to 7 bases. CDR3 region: CASSECEGETQYF. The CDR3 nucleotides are TGCGCCAGCAGTGAGTGTGAGGGAGAGACCCAGTACTTC.

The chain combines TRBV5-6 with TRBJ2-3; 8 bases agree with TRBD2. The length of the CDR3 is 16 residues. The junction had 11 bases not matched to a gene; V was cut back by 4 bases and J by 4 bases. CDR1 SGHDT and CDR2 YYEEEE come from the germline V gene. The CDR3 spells CASSLRPGGKADTQYF. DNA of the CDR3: TGTGCCAGCAGCCTACGCCCGGGGGGGAAGGCAGATACGCAGTATTTT.

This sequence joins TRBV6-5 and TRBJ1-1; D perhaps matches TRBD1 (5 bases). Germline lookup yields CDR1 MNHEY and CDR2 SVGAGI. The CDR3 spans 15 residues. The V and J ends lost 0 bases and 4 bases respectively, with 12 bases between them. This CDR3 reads CASSYSILGGTEAFF. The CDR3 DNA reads TGTGCCAGCAGTTACTCGATCTTGGGGGGCACTGAAGCTTTCTTT.

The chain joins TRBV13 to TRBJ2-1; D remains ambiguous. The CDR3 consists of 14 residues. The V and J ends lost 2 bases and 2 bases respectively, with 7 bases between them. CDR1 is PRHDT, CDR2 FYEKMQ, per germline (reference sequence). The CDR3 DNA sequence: TGTGCCAGCAGCTTATATGAGCCCTACAATGAGCAGTTCTTC. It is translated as CASSLYEPYNEQFF.

This chain's CDR3 is CASSPYYEQYF. CDR3 DNA: TGTGCCAGCAGTCCTTACTACGAGCAGTACTTC. V and J are TRBV28 and TRBJ2-7, with D unclear. The CDR3 has 11 residues. The ends were cut back, 5 bases at V and 3 bases at J, with 5 bases in the middle. Germline V gene lookup returns CDR1 MDHEN and CDR2 SYDVKM.

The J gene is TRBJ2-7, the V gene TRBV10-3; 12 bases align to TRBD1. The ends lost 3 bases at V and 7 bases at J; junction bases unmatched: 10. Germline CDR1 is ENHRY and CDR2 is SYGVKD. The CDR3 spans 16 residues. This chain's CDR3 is CAISESTGTGGGEQYF. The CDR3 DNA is TGTGCCATCAGTGAAAGCACCGGGACAGGGGGCGGGGAGCAGTACTTC.

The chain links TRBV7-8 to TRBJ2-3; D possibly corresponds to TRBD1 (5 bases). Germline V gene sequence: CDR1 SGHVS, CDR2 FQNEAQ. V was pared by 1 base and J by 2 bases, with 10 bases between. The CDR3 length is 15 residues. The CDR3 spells CASSLDHGHTDTQYF. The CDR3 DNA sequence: TGTGCCAGCAGCTTAGATCACGGACACACAGATACGCAGTATTTT.

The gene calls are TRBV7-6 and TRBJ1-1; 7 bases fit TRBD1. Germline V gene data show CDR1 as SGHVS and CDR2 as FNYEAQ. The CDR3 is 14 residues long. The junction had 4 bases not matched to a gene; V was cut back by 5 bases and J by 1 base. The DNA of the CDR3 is TGTGCCAGCAGCGCATACAGGGGGAACACTGAAGCTTTCTTT. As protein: CASSAYRGNTEAFF.

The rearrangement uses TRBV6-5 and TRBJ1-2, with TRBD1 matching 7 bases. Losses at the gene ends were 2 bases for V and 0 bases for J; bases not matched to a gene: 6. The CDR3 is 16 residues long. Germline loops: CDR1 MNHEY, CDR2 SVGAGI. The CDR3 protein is CASSYLPGTANYGYTF. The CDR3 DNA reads TGTGCCAGCAGTTACCTCCCCGGGACAGCTAACTATGGCTACACCTTC.

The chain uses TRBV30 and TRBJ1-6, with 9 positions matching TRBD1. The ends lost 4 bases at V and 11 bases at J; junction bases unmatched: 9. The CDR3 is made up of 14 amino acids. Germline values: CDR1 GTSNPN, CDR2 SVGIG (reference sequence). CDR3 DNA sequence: TGTGCCTGGATTCTGGACAGGGGATATGCACCCCTCCACTTT. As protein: CAWILDRGYAPLHF. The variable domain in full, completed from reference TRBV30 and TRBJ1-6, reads SQTIHQWPATLVQPVGSPLSLECTVEGTSNPNLYWYRQAAGRGLQLLFYSVGIGQISSEVPQNLSASRPQDRQFILSSKKLLLSDSGFYLCAWILDRGYAPLHFGNGTRLTVT.

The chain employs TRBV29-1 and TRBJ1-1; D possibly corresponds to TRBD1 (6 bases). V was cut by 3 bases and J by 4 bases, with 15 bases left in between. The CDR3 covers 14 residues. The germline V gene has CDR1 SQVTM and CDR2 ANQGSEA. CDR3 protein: CSVDRDTGPTEAFF. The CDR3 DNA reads TGCAGCGTTGACCGGGACACTGGCCCCACTGAAGCTTTCTTT.

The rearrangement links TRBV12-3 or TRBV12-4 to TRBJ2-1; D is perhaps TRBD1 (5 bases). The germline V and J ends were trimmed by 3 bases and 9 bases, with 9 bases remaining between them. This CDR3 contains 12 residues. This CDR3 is CASSFIRVEQFF. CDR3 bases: TGTGCCAGCAGTTTTATCAGGGTTGAGCAGTTCTTC.

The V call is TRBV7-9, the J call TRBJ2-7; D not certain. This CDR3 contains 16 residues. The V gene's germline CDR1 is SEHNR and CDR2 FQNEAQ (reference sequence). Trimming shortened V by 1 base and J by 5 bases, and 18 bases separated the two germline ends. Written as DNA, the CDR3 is TGTGCCAGCAGCTTAGTTTTCAGACTCAAGAGCGACGAGCAGTACTTC. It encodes CASSLVFRLKSDEQYF. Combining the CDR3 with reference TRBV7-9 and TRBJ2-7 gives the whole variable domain DTGVSQNPRHKITKRGQNVTFRCDPISEHNRLYWYRQTLGQGPEFLTYFQNEAQLEKSRLLSDRFSAERPKGSFSTLEIQRTEQGDSAMYLCASSLVFRLKSDEQYFGPGTRLTVT.

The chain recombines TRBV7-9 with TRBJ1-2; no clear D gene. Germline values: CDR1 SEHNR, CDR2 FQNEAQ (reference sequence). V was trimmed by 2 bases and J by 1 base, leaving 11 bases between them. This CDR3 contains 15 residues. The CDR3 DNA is TGTGCCAGCAGCTTAAATCTCGGGGTTAACTATGGCTACACCTTC. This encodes CASSLNLGVNYGYTF.

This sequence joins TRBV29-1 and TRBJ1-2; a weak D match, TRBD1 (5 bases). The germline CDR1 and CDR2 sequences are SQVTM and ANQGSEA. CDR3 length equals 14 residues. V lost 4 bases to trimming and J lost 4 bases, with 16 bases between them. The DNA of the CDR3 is TGCAGCGTTGTCGGGGAGGGGATAGCCTATGGCTACACCTTC. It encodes CSVVGEGIAYGYTF. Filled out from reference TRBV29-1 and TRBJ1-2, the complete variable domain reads SAVISQKPSRDICQRGTSLTIQCQVDSQVTMMFWYRQQPGQSLTLIATANQGSEATYESGFVIDKFPISRPNLTFSTLTVSNMSPEDSSIYLCSVVGEGIAYGYTFGSGTRLTVV.

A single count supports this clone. The CDR3 protein is CAWAGQGNSPLHF. The CDR3, as DNA: TGTGCCTGGGCCGGACAGGGAAATTCACCCCTCCACTTT. V is TRBV30 and J is TRBJ1-6; TRBD1 matches 8 bases. Germline assignment: CDR1 GTSNPN and CDR2 SVGIG (reference sequence). J gave up 7 bases and V 5 bases, and 4 bases lay outside the gene matches. CDR3 size: 13 residues. Together with reference TRBV30 and TRBJ1-6, the CDR3 gives the full variable domain: SQTIHQWPATLVQPVGSPLSLECTVEGTSNPNLYWYRQAAGRGLQLLFYSVGIGQISSEVPQNLSASRPQDRQFILSSKKLLLSDSGFYLCAWAGQGNSPLHFGNGTRLTVT.

CDR3 bases: TGTGCCAGCAGCCAAGGAGCGGGTTTAGGGGAGGTACATTTT. Amino acid sequence: CASSQGAGLGEVHF. V and J are TRBV4-2 and TRBJ1-5, with D possibly matching TRBD1 (5 bases). This CDR3 comprises 14 residues. V was pared by 1 base and J by 16 bases, with 20 bases between. In germline, CDR1 is LGHNA, CDR2 YNFKEQ.

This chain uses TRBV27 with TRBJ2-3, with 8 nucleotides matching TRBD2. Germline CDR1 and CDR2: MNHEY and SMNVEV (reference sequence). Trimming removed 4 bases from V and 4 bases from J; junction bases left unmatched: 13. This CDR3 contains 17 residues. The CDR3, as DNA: TGTGCCAGCAGTTCCCCCTGGAGAGCGGGGGACCCAGATACGCAGTATTTT. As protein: CASSSPWRAGDPDTQYF.